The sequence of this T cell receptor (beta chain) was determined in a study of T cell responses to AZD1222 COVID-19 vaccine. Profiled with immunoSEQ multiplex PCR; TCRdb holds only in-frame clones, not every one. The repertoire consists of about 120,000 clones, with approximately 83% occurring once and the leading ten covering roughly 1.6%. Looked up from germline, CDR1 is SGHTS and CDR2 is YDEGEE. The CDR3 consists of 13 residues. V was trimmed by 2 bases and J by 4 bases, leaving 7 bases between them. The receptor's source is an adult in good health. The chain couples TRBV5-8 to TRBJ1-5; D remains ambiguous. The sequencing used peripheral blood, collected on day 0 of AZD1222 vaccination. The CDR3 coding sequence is TGTGCCAGCAGCTTATACAAGAATCAGCCCCAGCATTTT. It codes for CASSLYKNQPQHF.